One sample yielded the 15 T cell receptor beta chains listed below, sequenced in a study of blood T cell repertoires in COVID-19. Profiled with immunoSEQ multiplex PCR; TCRdb holds only in-frame clones, not every one. The table has 95,000 to 150,000 clones, around 89% seen once. The sequenced sample consisted of peripheral blood. These receptors all come from a woman aged 60-75 years with COVID-19, enrolled during active disease.

This clone has a single count. The chain is built from TRBV7-9 and TRBJ2-2; perhaps TRBD2 as D (6 bases). The CDR3 is 14 amino acids. From germline, CDR1 is SEHNR and CDR2 FQNEAQ (reference sequence). Between the trimmed V and J ends, which lost 9 bases and 5 bases, there was a span of 16 bases. The CDR3, as DNA: TGTGCCAGAGGCGGGACCCGGGGGACCGGGGAGCTGTTTTTT. This gives the protein CARGGTRGTGELFF.

The genes are TRBV7-3 and TRBJ2-2; weak D call: TRBD2 (6 bases). V was shortened by 1 base and J by 7 bases, with 10 bases between the two germline ends. The CDR3 is 14 amino acids. The germline gives CDR1 SGHTA, CDR2 FQGTGA. The CDR3 sequence is CASSLRRGYGELFF. In nucleotides, the CDR3 is TGTGCCAGCAGCTTAAGACGGGGGTACGGGGAGCTGTTTTTT.

The V gene is TRBV7-3, the J gene TRBJ1-1, with D maybe TRBD1 (5 bases). The V end lost 0 bases, the J end lost 2 bases, and 16 bases lay between the germline ends. There are 17 residues in the CDR3. In germline, CDR1 is SGHTA, CDR2 FQGTGA. Here the CDR3 reads CASSLTAAAGGNTEAFF. In DNA form, the CDR3 reads TGTGCCAGCAGCTTAACGGCAGCAGCGGGGGGTAACACTGAAGCTTTCTTT.

CDR3 sequence (DNA): TGTGCCAGCAGCCTACTCTCCGGGAGAGGAGAGCAGTACTTC. It specifies CASSLLSGRGEQYF. V is TRBV3-1 (or the pseudogene TRBV3-2) and J is TRBJ2-7, with a tentative D call TRBD2 (6 bases). Trimming removed 4 bases at V and 7 bases at J, with 17 bases between. The CDR3 has 14 residues. The germline CDR1 and CDR2 sequences are LGHDT and YNNKEL (reference sequence).

The V call is TRBV4-3, the J call TRBJ1-2; tentative D call: TRBD1 (6 bases). CDR1 and CDR2 from the germline V gene are LGHNA and YSLEER. The ends were cut back, 2 bases at V and 4 bases at J, with 8 bases in the middle. This CDR3 spans 13 amino acids. The CDR3 here is CASSQQGSYGYTF. In DNA form, the CDR3 reads TGCGCCAGCAGCCAACAGGGGTCCTATGGCTACACCTTC.

This rearrangement joins TRBV4-2 to TRBJ1-2; 9 nucleotides line up with TRBD1. Looked up from germline, CDR1 is LGHNA and CDR2 is YNFKEQ. This CDR3 contains 12 residues. The V segment lost 4 bases and the J segment 8 bases; nucleotides outside the gene matches: 2. CDR3: CASSPTGGGYTF. CDR3 sequence (DNA): TGTGCCAGCAGCCCGACAGGGGGAGGCTACACCTTC.

This chain connects TRBV19 to TRBJ1-2; a possible D gene is TRBD1 (6 bases). CDR1 and CDR2 (germline): LNHDA, SQIVND (reference sequence). V dropped 6 bases and J dropped 2 bases, with 13 bases sitting between them. The CDR3 has 14 residues. The CDR3 reads CASRVQGSNYGYTF. CDR3 DNA sequence: TGTGCCAGTAGGGTACAGGGTTCCAACTATGGCTACACCTTC.

This chain links TRBV3-1 (or the pseudogene TRBV3-2) with TRBJ2-7; 10 nucleotides agree with TRBD1. Germline-derived CDR1 and CDR2 are LGHDT and YNNKEL (reference sequence). V shed 5 bases, J shed 4 bases, and the junction held 5 bases outside the gene matches. This CDR3 has 14 amino acids. The DNA for the CDR3 is TGTGCCAGCAGCGACAGGACAGGGGGGTACGAGCAGTACTTC. It yields the protein CASSDRTGGYEQYF.

The chain joins TRBV10-2 to TRBJ2-2; the match to TRBD1 covers 9 bases. Per the germline V gene, CDR1 is WSHSY and CDR2 is SAAADI. V lost 6 bases and J lost 4; bases outside the gene matches: 6. This CDR3 is 15 amino acids long. The DNA for the CDR3 is TGCGCCAGCAGCATGGGACAGGGACCCACCGGGGAGCTGTTTTTT. Translated: CASSMGQGPTGELFF.

V and J are TRBV4-3 and TRBJ2-3, with D perhaps TRBD2 (7 bases). Germline CDR1 and CDR2: LGHNA and YSLEER. The CDR3 length is 17 residues. The V end was cut by 1 base, the J end by 4 bases, with 18 bases between. In DNA form, the CDR3 reads TGCGCCAGCAGCCAAGTCTGGGGGGGGGCCCCCGCAGATACGCAGTATTTT. Translation gives CASSQVWGGAPADTQYF.

The rearrangement uses TRBV1 and TRBJ2-5; TRBD2 reflects the table's D call only, with no check against the DNA. TRBV1 is flagged as a pseudogene. The CDR3 spans 19 residues. Here the CDR3 reads CTSSQPPGRLAGLQETQYF. The CDR3 DNA is TGCACCAGCAGCCAACCCCCGGGAAGACTAGCGGGTCTCCAAGAGACCCAGTACTTC.

This chain uses TRBV7-2 with TRBJ1-1, with no clear D. The CDR3 runs 12 residues. The germline CDR1 and CDR2 sequences are SGHTA and FQGNSA. V dropped 2 bases and J dropped 4 bases, with 5 bases sitting between them. CDR3: CASSLLRTEAFF. The CDR3 nucleotides read TGTGCCAGCAGCTTACTGCGCACTGAAGCTTTCTTT.

The CDR3 spells CASSLLGSGYGYTF. The CDR3 DNA reads TGTGCCAGCAGCTTACTGGGGAGCGGCTATGGCTACACCTTC. V gene TRBV11-2 combines with J gene TRBJ1-2, with no clear D. The CDR3 loop spans 14 amino acids. Trimming took off 2 bases at V and 4 bases at J, with 11 bases between the two ends. Germline V gene lookup returns CDR1 SGHAT and CDR2 FQNNGV.

The chain combines TRBV27 with TRBJ2-7; a possible D gene is TRBD2 (5 bases). Germline CDR1 and CDR2: MNHEY and SMNVEV (reference sequence). The V and J ends lost 6 bases and 0 bases respectively, with 18 bases between them. This CDR3 has 16 residues. CDR3 amino acids: CASRPSSQSSSYEQYF. CDR3 coding DNA: TGTGCCAGCAGGCCTTCTAGCCAATCCTCCTCCTACGAGCAGTACTTC.

Here the CDR3 reads CASSQGNANTGELFF. The DNA for the CDR3 is TGTGCCAGCAGCCAGGGGAACGCGAACACCGGGGAGCTGTTTTTT. This chain uses TRBV7-3 with TRBJ2-2; perhaps TRBD1 as D (6 bases). Trimming removed 5 bases from V and 0 bases from J, with 10 bases in between. Germline V gives CDR1 SGHTA, CDR2 FQGTGA. The CDR3 is 15 amino acids.